The 12 T cell receptor beta chains below were found in one sample sequenced in a study of tumor and adjacent non-tumor tissue in lung cancer. A modified ARM-PCR protocol with three rounds of nested PCR amplified TCRbeta. In TCRdb, the multiplex PCR reads were re-called with MiXCR into one record per CDR3 protein. The sample includes over 100,000 distinct CDR3 sequences, about 61% of them seen just once. RNA was extracted from bulk tissue without any cell sorting. Distant lung tissue was collected more than 3 cm away from the tumor edge. Specimen: distant non-tumor lung tissue. These receptor sequences come from a man aged 55 to 70 with non-small cell lung cancer.

The chain is built from TRBV7-9 and TRBJ2-3; TRBD2 is a possible D gene (6 bases). The germline CDR1 and CDR2 sequences are SEHNR and FQNEAQ (reference sequence). The CDR3 loop spans 16 amino acids. With 3 bases removed from V and 2 bases from J, the gap between germline ends came to 15 bases. CDR3 loop: CASSFRASVDTDTQYF. The CDR3 region has the DNA TGTGCCAGCAGCTTCCGGGCTAGCGTGGACACAGATACGCAGTATTTT.

The genes are TRBV6-6 and TRBJ1-5; tentatively, D is TRBD1 (6 bases). The DNA end is a closer match to TRBJ2-3, so the J assignment may be wrong. The CDR3 loop spans 14 amino acids. Per the germline V gene, CDR1 is MNHNY and CDR2 is SVGAGI (reference sequence). The CDR3 loop is CASSYGDTNQPQYF. CDR3 DNA sequence: TGTGCCAGCAGTTACGGGGACACTAATCAGCCCCAGTATTTT.

With respect to this clonotype: As the CDR3 is not closed by the conserved phenylalanine or tryptophan, this likely results from a read error. This chain uses TRBV20-1 with TRBJ2-1; 13 nucleotides agree with TRBD2. The CDR3 length is 18 residues. Germline loops: CDR1 DFQATT, CDR2 SNEGSKA (reference sequence). CDR3 DNA sequence: TGCAGCGCTAGTGGACAGGGGAGGGGACTAGCGGGGCGAAATGAGCAGTTCCTC. It specifies CSASGQGRGLAGRNEQFL.

To note about this clonotype: A much larger clonotype is one base distant, so this may be a read error. This chain connects TRBV7-9 to TRBJ1-4; 9 positions agree with TRBD1. Germline V lookup: CDR1 SEHNR, CDR2 FQNEAQ (reference sequence). This CDR3 comprises 15 residues. The V gene end was trimmed by 8 bases and the J gene end by 5 bases; junction bases not matched to a gene: 9. CDR3 sequence (DNA): TGTGCCAGCGGTTCGCCGGGACAGGGAAATGAAAAACTGTTTTTT. Its translation is CASGSPGQGNEKLFF.

As for this clonotype: A much larger clonotype is one base distant, so this may be a read error. V and J are TRBV10-3 and TRBJ2-3; 9 bases are a match to TRBD1. This CDR3 is built from 14 residues. After removal of 10 bases from V and 7 bases from J, the junction contained 12 bases not matched to a gene. The germline V gene has CDR1 ENHRY and CDR2 SYGVKD. CDR3 loop: CATDRGGVGYTQYF. As DNA, the CDR3 is TGTGCCACGGACAGGGGCGGAGTAGGCTATACGCAGTATTTT.

Worth noting for this clonotype: This could be a read error, since a much larger clone is one nucleotide away. V and J are TRBV14 and TRBJ1-2; TRBD1 matches 9 bases. The V gene's germline CDR1 is SGHDN and CDR2 FVKESK. CDR3 length equals 16 residues. After removal of 4 bases from V and 3 bases from J, the junction contained 9 bases not matched to a gene. The CDR3 protein is CASSPCLTGGDYGYTF. CDR3 bases: TGTGCCAGCAGCCCATGCTTGACAGGGGGTGACTATGGCTACACCTTC.

Turning to this clonotype: One end of the junction varies from germline; a read error may be responsible. CDR3 bases: TGTGCCAACATCGAACTGGGGCCCGGAGGTGGCGGGGAGCTCTTTTTT. Protein product: CANIELGPGGGGELFF. The V and J genes are TRBV6-6 and TRBJ2-2; a weak D match, TRBD2 (6 bases). The CDR3 sequence is 16 residues long. From germline, CDR1 is MNHNY and CDR2 SVGAGI (reference sequence).

Points on this clonotype: The conserved closing phenylalanine or tryptophan is absent in this CDR3, likely reflecting a read error. The rearrangement joins TRBV11-3 to TRBJ2-3; no clear D gene. CDR1 and CDR2 from the germline V gene are SGHNT and YENEEA. The CDR3 loop spans 14 amino acids. The CDR3 loop reads CASRLVGCTDTQYL. The DNA for the CDR3 is TGTGCCAGCCGCTTAGTAGGCTGCACAGATACGCAGTATCTT.

As to this clonotype: This may come from a read error, since a much larger clone is one base off. The chain couples TRBV20-1 to TRBJ1-6, with D unclear. The CDR3 has 13 amino acids. Germline V gene sequence: CDR1 DFQATT, CDR2 SNEGSKA (reference sequence). The CDR3 DNA is TGCAGTGCTAGAGAAACAGTCAATTCATCCCTCCACTTT. Amino acid sequence: CSARETVNSSLHF.

Points on this clonotype: At one end the junction does not follow the germline gene, possibly because of a read error. V and J are TRBV29-1 and TRBJ2-1; 7 bases fit TRBD1. The CDR3 is 16 residues long. Looked up from germline, CDR1 is SQVTM and CDR2 is ANQGSEA. CDR3 region: CSVEAVGQRRRNEEFF. The CDR3 nucleotides are TGTAGCGTTGAGGCGGTGGGACAGAGACGTCGCAATGAGGAGTTCTTC.

The rearrangement joins TRBV28 to TRBJ1-2, with D perhaps TRBD1 (5 bases). V lost 8 bases, J lost 6 bases, and 19 bases lay in between. Germline CDR1 reads MDHEN; CDR2 reads SYDVKM. The length of the CDR3 is 14 residues. The CDR3, as DNA: TGTGCCAGCGGGCGACAGCTTTTAAGGGATGGCTACACCTTC. The encoded protein is CASGRQLLRDGYTF.

This chain uses TRBV6-1 with TRBJ1-5; the D gene is possibly TRBD1 (5 bases). There are 13 residues in the CDR3. Germline CDR1 and CDR2: MNHNS and SASEGT. V was trimmed by 6 bases and J by 5 bases, leaving 11 bases between them. CDR3 amino acids: CASSYGGYQPQHF. DNA for the CDR3: TGTGCCAGCAGCTACGGGGGGTATCAGCCCCAGCATTTT.